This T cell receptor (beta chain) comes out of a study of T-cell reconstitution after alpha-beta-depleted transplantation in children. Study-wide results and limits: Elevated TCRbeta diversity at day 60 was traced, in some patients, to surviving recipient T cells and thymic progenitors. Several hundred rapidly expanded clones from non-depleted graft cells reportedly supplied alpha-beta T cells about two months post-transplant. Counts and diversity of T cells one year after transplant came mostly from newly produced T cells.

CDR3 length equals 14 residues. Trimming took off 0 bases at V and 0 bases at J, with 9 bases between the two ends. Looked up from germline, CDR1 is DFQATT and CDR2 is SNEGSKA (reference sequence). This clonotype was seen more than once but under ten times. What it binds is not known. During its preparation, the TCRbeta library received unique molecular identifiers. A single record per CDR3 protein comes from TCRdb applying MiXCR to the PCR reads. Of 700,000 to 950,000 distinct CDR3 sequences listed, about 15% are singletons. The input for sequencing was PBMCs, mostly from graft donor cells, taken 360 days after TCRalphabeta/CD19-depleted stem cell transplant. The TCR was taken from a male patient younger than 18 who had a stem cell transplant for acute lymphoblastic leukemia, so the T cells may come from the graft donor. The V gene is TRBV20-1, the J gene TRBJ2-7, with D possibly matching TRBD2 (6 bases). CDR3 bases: TGCAGTGCTAGAGATGACGGGGGCTCCTACGAGCAGTACTTC. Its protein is CSARDDGGSYEQYF.